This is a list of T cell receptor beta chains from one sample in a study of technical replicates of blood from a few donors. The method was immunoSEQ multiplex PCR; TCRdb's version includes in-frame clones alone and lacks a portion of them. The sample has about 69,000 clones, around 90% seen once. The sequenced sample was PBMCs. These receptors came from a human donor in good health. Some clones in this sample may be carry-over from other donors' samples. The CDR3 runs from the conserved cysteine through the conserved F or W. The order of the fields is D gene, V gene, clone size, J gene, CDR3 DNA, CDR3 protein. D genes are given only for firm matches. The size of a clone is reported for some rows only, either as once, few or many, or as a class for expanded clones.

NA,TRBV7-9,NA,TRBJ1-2,TGTGCCAGCAGCTTAGAGGTAGCGGTTTCCAATGGCTACACCTTC,CASSLEVAVSNGYTF
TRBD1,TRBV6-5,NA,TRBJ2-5,TGTGCCAGCAGTGAGGGACAGCTTTACGGGACCCAGTACTTC,CASSEGQLYGTQYF
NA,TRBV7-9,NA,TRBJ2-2,TGTGCCAGCAGCCTAAAAACCGGGGCCGGGGAGCTGTTTTTT,CASSLKTGAGELFF
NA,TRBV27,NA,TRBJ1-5,TGTGCCAGCAGTTTTGGGGGCGTGGGGGCCCAGCATTTT,CASSFGGVGAQHF
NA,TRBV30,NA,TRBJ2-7,TGTGCCTGGGGAGGGGAAAACGAGCAGTACTTC,CAWGGENEQYF
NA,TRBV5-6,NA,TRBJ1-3,TGTGCCAGCAGCCCAACTCTCACTGGAAACACCATATATTTT,CASSPTLTGNTIYF
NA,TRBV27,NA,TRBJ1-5,TGTGCCAGCAGTTCGACAAATAGCAATCAGCCCCAGCATTTT,CASSSTNSNQPQHF
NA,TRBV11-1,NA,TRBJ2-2,TGTGCCAGCAGCTCGGTAACGGGGGGCGGCACCGGGGAGCTGTTTTTT,CASSSVTGGGTGELFF
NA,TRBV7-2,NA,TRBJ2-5,TGTGCCAGCAGCCGGACCTGGGGGGGCGGCATAGGGGAGACCCAGTACTTC,CASSRTWGGGIGETQYF
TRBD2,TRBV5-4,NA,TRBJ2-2,TGTGCCAGCCGACTAGCGGGGAACACCGGGGAGCTGTTTTTT,CASRLAGNTGELFF
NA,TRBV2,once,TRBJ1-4,TGTGCCAGCAGTGATTTCCGGGAAAAACTGTTTTTT,CASSDFREKLFF
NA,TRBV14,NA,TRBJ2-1,TGTGCCAGCAGCCAAGATGAAAGGGGCGCACGGTACAATGAGCAGTTCTTC,CASSQDERGARYNEQFF
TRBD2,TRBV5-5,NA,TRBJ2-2,TGTGCCAGCAGCTTTAGCGGGGGGCCGAGGAACGGGGAGCTGTTTTTT,CASSFSGGPRNGELFF
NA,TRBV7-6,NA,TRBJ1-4,TGTGCCAGCAGCTCAGAAACCCGGCGAGGTGAAAAACTGTTTTTT,CASSSETRRGEKLFF
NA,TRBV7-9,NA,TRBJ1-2,TGTGCCAGCAGCTTAGTTGCCTTATCTAGCTATGGCTACACCTTC,CASSLVALSSYGYTF
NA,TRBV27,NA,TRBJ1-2,TGTGCCAGCAGCCAAGACAGATACTATGGCTACACCTTC,CASSQDRYYGYTF
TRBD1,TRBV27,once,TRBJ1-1,TGTGCCAGCAGTCTCGGACAGGGGCGAGCTTTCTTT,CASSLGQGRAFF
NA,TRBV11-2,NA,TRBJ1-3,TGTGCCAGCAGCTTAGACCCCCAGGGATCTGGAAACACCATATATTTT,CASSLDPQGSGNTIYF
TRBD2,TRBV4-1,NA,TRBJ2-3,TGCGCCAGCAGCCGATTGGGACTAGCGGGGGCGTGGGATACGCAGTATTTT,CASSRLGLAGAWDTQYF
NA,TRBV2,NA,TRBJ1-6,TGTGCCAGCAGTCAACAGGGTACGGACGGTTCACCCCTCCACTTT,CASSQQGTDGSPLHF
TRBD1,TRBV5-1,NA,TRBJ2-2,TGCGCCAGCAGCTGGGACAGGGGTACCGGGGAGCTGTTTTTT,CASSWDRGTGELFF
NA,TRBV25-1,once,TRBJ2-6,TGTGCCAGCAGTAGAGGAGGGGCCAACGTCCTGACTTTC,CASSRGGANVLTF
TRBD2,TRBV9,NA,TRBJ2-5,TGTGCCAGCAGCCTAAGACTAGCGGGAGGGGAGACCCAGTACTTC,CASSLRLAGGETQYF
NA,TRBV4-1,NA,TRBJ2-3,TGCGCCAGCAGCCAAGGGACAGCAGACTCAGATACGCAGTATTTT,CASSQGTADSDTQYF
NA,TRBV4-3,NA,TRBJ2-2,TGCGCCAGCAGCCAAGATTCAGGGGCCGGGGAGCTGTTTTTT,CASSQDSGAGELFF
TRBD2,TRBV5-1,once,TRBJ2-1,TGCGCCAGCAGCTTGTGGCGGGTGGGCGGGAGGGCCCACAATGAGCAGTTCTTC,CASSLWRVGGRAHNEQFF
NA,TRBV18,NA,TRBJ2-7,TGTGCCAGCTCACTGGGGAGGGGGGACGAGCAGTACTTC,CASSLGRGDEQYF
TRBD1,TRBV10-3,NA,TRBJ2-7,TGTGCCATCAGTGAGGGACAGGGGGTTCCTGCCGGCTTC,CAISEGQGVPAGF
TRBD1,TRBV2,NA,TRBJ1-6,TGTGCCAGCAATTTACAGGGGGCGTTTAATTCACCCCTCCACTTT,CASNLQGAFNSPLHF
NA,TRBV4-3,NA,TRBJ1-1,TGCGCCAGCGGAAAGACAGTGAACACTGAAGCTTTCTTT,CASGKTVNTEAFF
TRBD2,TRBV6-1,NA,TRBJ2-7,TGTGCCAGCGGGAGGGCCAGCGGGAAGTACGAGCAGTACTTC,CASGRASGKYEQYF
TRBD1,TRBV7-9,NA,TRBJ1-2,TGTGCCAGCAGAACCACAGGGGACTATGGCTACACCTTC,CASRTTGDYGYTF
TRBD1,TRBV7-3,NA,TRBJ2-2,TGTGCCAGCAGTTTGGACAGGGGGGCTAACACCGGGGAGCTGTTTTTT,CASSLDRGANTGELFF
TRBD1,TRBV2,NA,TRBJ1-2,TGTGCCAGCCTTTTTGGACAGGGGGCTCATGGCTACACCTTC,CASLFGQGAHGYTF
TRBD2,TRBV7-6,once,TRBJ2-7,TGTGCGTCTGGGCTAGCGGGGGCCGTTTCCTACGAGCAGTACTTC,CASGLAGAVSYEQYF
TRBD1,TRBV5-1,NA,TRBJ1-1,TGCGCCAGCAGCACAGGGGTGGCGAACACTGAAGCTTTCTTT,CASSTGVANTEAFF
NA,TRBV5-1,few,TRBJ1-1,TGCGCCAGCAGCTTGGAACCTCGAGGGGGGGGCACTGAAGCTTTCTTT,CASSLEPRGGGTEAFF
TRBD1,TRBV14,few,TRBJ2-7,TGTGCCAGCAGCCTAAGGACAGGGACCTACGAGCAGTACTTC,CASSLRTGTYEQYF
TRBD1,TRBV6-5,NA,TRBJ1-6,TGTGCCAGCAGCAACACAGGGGGCGGCTCACCCCTCCACTTT,CASSNTGGGSPLHF
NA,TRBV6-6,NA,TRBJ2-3,TGTGCCAGCAGTTACTCCTTGGATACGCAGTATTTT,CASSYSLDTQYF
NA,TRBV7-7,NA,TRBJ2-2,TGTGCCAGCAGCCCCCAGACGACCCCGGGCACCGGGGAGCTGTTTTTT,CASSPQTTPGTGELFF
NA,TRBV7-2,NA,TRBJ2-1,TGTGCCAGCAGCCCAGGAGGGACAGCTTTTTATGAGCAGTTCTTC,CASSPGGTAFYEQFF
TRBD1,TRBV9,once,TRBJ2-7,TGTGCCAGCAGCCTCACCGGGACAGGGGTTTTCTACGAGCAGTACTTC,CASSLTGTGVFYEQYF
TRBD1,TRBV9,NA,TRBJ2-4,TGTGCCAGCAGCCCACAGGGGGGTAGAAACATTCAGTACTTC,CASSPQGGRNIQYF
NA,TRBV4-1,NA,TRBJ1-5,TGCGCCAGCAGCCAAGGTATTAGTCAGCCCCAGCATTTT,CASSQGISQPQHF